The 8 T cell receptor beta chains reported below all come from one sample, sequenced in a study of blood T cell repertoires in COVID-19. The repertoire was sequenced with immunoSEQ multiplex PCR; TCRdb's copy has only in-frame clones and lacks some. The table includes roughly 120,000 clones, around 64% detected once. The material sequenced was peripheral blood. These receptors were collected from a human donor with acute or convalescent COVID-19. The donor label of this sample is uncertain.

V and J are TRBV30 and TRBJ1-1; 8 positions agree with TRBD1. The CDR3 loop spans 13 amino acids. The germline CDR1 and CDR2 sequences are GTSNPN and SVGIG (reference sequence). V was pared by 4 bases and J by 5 bases, with 6 bases of the junction left unmatched. CDR3 nucleotide sequence: TGTGCCTGGAACAGACAGGGGAGAACTGAAGCTTTCTTT. This sequence encodes CAWNRQGRTEAFF. Drawing the rest from reference TRBV30 and TRBJ1-1, the complete variable domain is SQTIHQWPATLVQPVGSPLSLECTVEGTSNPNLYWYRQAAGRGLQLLFYSVGIGQISSEVPQNLSASRPQDRQFILSSKKLLLSDSGFYLCAWNRQGRTEAFFGQGTRLTVV.

The chain has TRBV7-9 and TRBJ2-2, with 7 bases that match TRBD1. After removal of 5 bases from V and 4 bases from J, the junction contained 4 bases not matched to a gene. This CDR3 has 14 residues. Germline-derived CDR1 and CDR2 are SEHNR and FQNEAQ (reference sequence). Here the CDR3 DNA reads TGTGCCAGCAGCAATTACAGGGGCACCGGGGAGCTGTTTTTT. Its protein is CASSNYRGTGELFF.

The V call is TRBV18, the J call TRBJ1-3; TRBD1 might be the D (6 bases). From germline, CDR1 is KGHSH and CDR2 LQKENI. The CDR3 extends over 15 amino acids. V lost 0 bases to trimming and J lost 6 bases, with 12 bases between them. The CDR3, as DNA: TGTGCCAGCTCACCACCCTGGGGACAAGTAAACACCATATATTTT. Protein product: CASSPPWGQVNTIYF.

This chain links TRBV2 with TRBJ2-7; D perhaps matches TRBD1 (6 bases). Germline values: CDR1 SNHLY, CDR2 FYNNEI. The CDR3 runs to 14 residues. Trimming shortened V by 6 bases and J by 3 bases, and 15 bases separated the two germline ends. DNA of the CDR3: TGTGCCAGCAGAACACAGGGATCCGGCTACGAGCAGTACTTC. Its translation is CASRTQGSGYEQYF. Supplemented by reference TRBV2 and TRBJ2-7, the full variable domain reads EPEVTQTPSHQVTQMGQEVILRCVPISNHLYFYWYRQILGQKVEFLVSFYNNEISEKSEIFDDQFSVERPDGSNFTLKIRSTKLEDSAMYFCASRTQGSGYEQYFGPGTRLTVT.

The chain links TRBV18 to TRBJ1-6; 9 nucleotides align to TRBD1. Germline trimming cut 5 bases from V and 2 bases from J; bases unmatched to any gene: 7. CDR3 size: 17 residues. Germline CDR1 and CDR2: KGHSH and LQKENI. DNA for the CDR3: TGTGCCAGCTCAAGAGGGACAGGGCGGGCCTATAATTCACCCCTCCACTTT. Amino acids: CASSRGTGRAYNSPLHF.

This CDR3 is CSVDRVRAARFSCGNTIYF. The CDR3, as DNA: TGCAGCGTTGACCGGGTGAGGGCCGCCCGCTTTAGTTGTGGAAACACCATATATTTT. V and J are TRBV29-1 and TRBJ1-3; no firm D call. V lost 3 bases to trimming and J lost 3 bases, with 27 bases between them. CDR3 length: 19 residues. The germline gives CDR1 SQVTM, CDR2 ANQGSEA. The full variable domain, with the rest looked up from reference TRBV29-1 and TRBJ1-3, is SAVISQKPSRDICQRGTSLTIQCQVDSQVTMMFWYRQQPGQSLTLIATANQGSEATYESGFVIDKFPISRPNLTFSTLTVSNMSPEDSSIYLCSVDRVRAARFSCGNTIYFGEGSWLTVV.

There are a few counts of this clone. This chain's CDR3 is CATSDPTQGEKLFF. CDR3 DNA: TGTGCCACCAGTGATCCCACTCAGGGAGAAAAACTGTTTTTT. The chain joins TRBV24-1 to TRBJ1-4; the D gene is possibly TRBD1 (5 bases). This CDR3 has 14 residues. CDR1 is KGHDR and CDR2 is SFDVKD in the germline V gene. V dropped 3 bases and J dropped 8 bases, with 12 bases sitting between them.

This sequence joins TRBV2 and TRBJ1-6, with a tentative D call TRBD1 (6 bases). There are 13 residues in the CDR3. The germline V gene has CDR1 SNHLY and CDR2 FYNNEI. Trimming took off 4 bases at V and 8 bases at J, with 9 bases between the two ends. This CDR3 reads CASSVAGDSPLHF. The CDR3 DNA is TGTGCCAGCAGTGTGGCAGGGGATTCACCCCTCCACTTT.